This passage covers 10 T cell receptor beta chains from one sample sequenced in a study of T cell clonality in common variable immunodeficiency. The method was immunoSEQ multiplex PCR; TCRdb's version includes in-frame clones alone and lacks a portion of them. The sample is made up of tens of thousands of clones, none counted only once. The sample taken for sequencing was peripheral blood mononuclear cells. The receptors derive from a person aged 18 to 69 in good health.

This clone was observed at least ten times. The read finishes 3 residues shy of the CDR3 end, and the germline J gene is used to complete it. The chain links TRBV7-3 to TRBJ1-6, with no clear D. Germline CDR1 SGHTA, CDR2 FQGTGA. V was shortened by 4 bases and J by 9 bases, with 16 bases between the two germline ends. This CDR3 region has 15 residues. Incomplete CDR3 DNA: TGTGCCAGCAGCTCAACCGGAGGGCCCCTTTCACCC. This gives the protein CASSSTGGPLSP. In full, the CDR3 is CASSSTGGPLSPLHF.

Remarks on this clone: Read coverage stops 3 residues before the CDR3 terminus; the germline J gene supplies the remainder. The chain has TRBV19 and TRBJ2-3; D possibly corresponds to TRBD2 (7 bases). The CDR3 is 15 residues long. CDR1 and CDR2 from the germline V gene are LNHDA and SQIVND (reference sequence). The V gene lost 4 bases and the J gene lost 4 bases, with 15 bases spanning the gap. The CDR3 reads CASSNRGAMADTQYF. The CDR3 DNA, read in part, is TGTGCCAGTAGTAATCGGGGGGCTATGGCAGATACG.

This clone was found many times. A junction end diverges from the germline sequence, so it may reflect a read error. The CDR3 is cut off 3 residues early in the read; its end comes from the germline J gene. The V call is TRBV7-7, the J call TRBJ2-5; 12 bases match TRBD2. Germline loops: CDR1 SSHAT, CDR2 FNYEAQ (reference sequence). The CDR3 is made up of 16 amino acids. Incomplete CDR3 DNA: TGTGCTAGCAGCACCAGACTAGCGGGAGTCCTGGAGACC. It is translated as CASSTRLAGVLET. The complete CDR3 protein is CASSTRLAGVLETQYF.

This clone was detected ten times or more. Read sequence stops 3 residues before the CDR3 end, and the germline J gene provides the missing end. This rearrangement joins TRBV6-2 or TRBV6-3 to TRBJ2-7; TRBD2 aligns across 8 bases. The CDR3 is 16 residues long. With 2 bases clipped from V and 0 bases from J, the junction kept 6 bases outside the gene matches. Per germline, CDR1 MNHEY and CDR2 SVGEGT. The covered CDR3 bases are TGTGCCAGCAGTTACGGGGGCGGGAGGTTCTCCTACGAG. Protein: CASSYGGGRFSYE. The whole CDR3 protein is CASSYGGGRFSYEQYF.

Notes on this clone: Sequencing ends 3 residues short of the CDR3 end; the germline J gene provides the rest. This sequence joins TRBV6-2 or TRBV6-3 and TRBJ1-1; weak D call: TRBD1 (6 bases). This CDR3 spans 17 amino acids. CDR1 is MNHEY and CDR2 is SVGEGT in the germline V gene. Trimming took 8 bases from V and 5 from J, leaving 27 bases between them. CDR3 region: CASYSGLLQGGRTEAFF. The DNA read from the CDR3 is TGTGCCAGCTATTCCGGGTTACTACAGGGAGGTCGAACTGAA.

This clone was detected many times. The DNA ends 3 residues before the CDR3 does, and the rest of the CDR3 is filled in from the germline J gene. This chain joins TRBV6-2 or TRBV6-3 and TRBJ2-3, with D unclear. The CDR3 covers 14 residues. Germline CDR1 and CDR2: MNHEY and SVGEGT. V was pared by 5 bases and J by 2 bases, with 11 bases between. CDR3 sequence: CASSIMGSTDTQYF. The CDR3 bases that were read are TGTGCCAGCAGTATTATGGGCTCCACAGATACG.

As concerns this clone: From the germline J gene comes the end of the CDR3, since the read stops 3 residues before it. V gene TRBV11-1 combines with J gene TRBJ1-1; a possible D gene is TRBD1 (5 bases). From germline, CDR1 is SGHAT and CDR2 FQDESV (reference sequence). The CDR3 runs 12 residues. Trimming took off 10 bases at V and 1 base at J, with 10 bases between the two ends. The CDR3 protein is CANYRQNTEAFF. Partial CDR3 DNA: TGTGCCAATTACAGGCAGAACACTGAA.

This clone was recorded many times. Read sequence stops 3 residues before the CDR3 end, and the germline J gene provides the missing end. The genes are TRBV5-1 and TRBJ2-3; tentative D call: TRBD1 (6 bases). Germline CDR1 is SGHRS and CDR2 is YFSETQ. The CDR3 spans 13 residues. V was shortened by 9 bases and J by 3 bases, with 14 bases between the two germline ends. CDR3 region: CATSDQGTDTQYF. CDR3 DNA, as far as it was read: TGCGCCACTTCGGACCAGGGGACAGATACG.

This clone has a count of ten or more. The CDR3 loop is CSAASGRAYEQYF. The CDR3 DNA, read in part, is TGCAGTGCTGCTAGCGGGAGGGCCTACGAG. The chain links TRBV20-1 to TRBJ2-7; 12 bases map to TRBD2. With the read ending 3 residues before the CDR3 end, the germline J gene is used to fill in that end. V was pared by 5 bases and J by 2 bases, with 1 base of the junction left unmatched. Germline CDR1 and CDR2: DFQATT and SNEGSKA (reference sequence). The CDR3 consists of 13 residues.

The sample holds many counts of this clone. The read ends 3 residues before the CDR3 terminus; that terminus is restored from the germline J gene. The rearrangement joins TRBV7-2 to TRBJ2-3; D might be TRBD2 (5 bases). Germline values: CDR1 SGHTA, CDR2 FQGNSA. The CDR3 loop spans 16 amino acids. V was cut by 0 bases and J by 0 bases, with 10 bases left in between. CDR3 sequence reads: CASSLASSASTDTQYF. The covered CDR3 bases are TGTGCCAGCAGCTTAGCGAGTAGCGCAAGCACAGATACG.